This entry lists 18 T cell receptor beta chains sequenced from one sample in a study of cytomegalovirus exposure and HLA in healthy donors. PCR used 60 Vbeta primers and 13 Jbeta primers. Generated by immunoSEQ multiplex PCR, the TCRdb table keeps only in-frame clones and is missing some. The sample data list around 200,000 clones. Material: PBMCs. The receptors were gathered from a woman under 30 in good health and CMV-seropositive.

The chain combines TRBV11-2 with TRBJ2-2, with 10 bases identical to TRBD2. Germline values: CDR1 SGHAT, CDR2 FQNNGV. The CDR3 loop spans 16 amino acids. The ends lost 3 bases at V and 2 bases at J; junction bases unmatched: 3. In nucleotides, the CDR3 is TGTGCCAGCAGCTTGTTAGCGGGAGGAAACACCGGGGAGCTGTTTTTT. Encoded protein: CASSLLAGGNTGELFF.

J is TRBJ2-1 and V is TRBV25-1; 11 bases map to TRBD2. Germline assignment: CDR1 MGHDK and CDR2 SYGVNS. Unmatched junction bases numbered 7, after V lost 5 bases and J lost 7 bases. The CDR3 totals 15 residues. CDR3: CASSNSGGGLNEQFF. The CDR3 bases are TGTGCCAGCAGTAATAGCGGGGGGGGCCTAAATGAGCAGTTCTTC.

V gene TRBV12-5 combines with J gene TRBJ1-2; 7 bases fit TRBD1. Per germline, CDR1 LGHNT and CDR2 FRNRAP. This CDR3 contains 14 residues. Trimming cost V 1 base and J 5 bases; bases outside gene matches: 4. CDR3 in amino acids: CASGLGQGGYGYTF. The DNA of the CDR3 is TGTGCTAGTGGTTTGGGACAGGGAGGATATGGCTACACCTTC.

This rearrangement joins TRBV5-1 to TRBJ1-1, with D tentatively TRBD1 (5 bases). The CDR3 runs to 13 residues. Germline V lookup: CDR1 SGHRS, CDR2 YFSETQ. The V end lost 7 bases, the J end lost 4 bases, and 14 bases lay between the germline ends. CDR3 bases: TGCGCCAGCTCCAGGGAACGCGGCACTGAAGCTTTCTTT. It specifies CASSRERGTEAFF.

The rearrangement joins TRBV11-2 to TRBJ1-1; no clear D gene. V was clipped by 6 bases and J by 1 base, with 12 bases between them. The CDR3 loop spans 14 amino acids. Germline loops: CDR1 SGHAT, CDR2 FQNNGV. CDR3 in amino acids: CASSPRGRNTEAFF. The CDR3 DNA reads TGTGCCAGCAGTCCTAGAGGGCGGAACACTGAAGCTTTCTTT.

The chain combines TRBV15 with TRBJ1-5, with D maybe TRBD1 (6 bases). The V end lost 1 base, the J end lost 5 bases, and 9 bases lay between the germline ends. The CDR3 has 14 residues. Germline-derived CDR1 and CDR2 are LNHNV and YYDKDF (reference sequence). Here the CDR3 DNA reads TGTGCCACCAGCAGAGGTGGGGGCGATCAGCCCCAGCATTTT. It yields the protein CATSRGGGDQPQHF.

The V gene is TRBV4-2, the J gene TRBJ2-5; 14 nucleotides line up with TRBD2. The DNA end is a closer match to TRBJ2-7, so the J assignment may be wrong. The CDR3 sequence is 15 residues long. In germline, CDR1 is LGHNA, CDR2 YNFKEQ. The CDR3 protein is CASSPGLAGAYEQYF. The CDR3 nucleotides are TGTGCCAGCAGCCCGGGACTAGCGGGAGCCTACGAGCAGTACTTC.

This sequence joins TRBV4-1 and TRBJ2-7; weak D call: TRBD1 (6 bases). The CDR3 runs 18 residues. Trimming cost V 4 bases and J 2 bases, with 24 bases left between them. Germline V gene lookup returns CDR1 MGHRA and CDR2 YSYEKL. The CDR3 DNA sequence: TGCGCCAGCAGCCTTGGGGATCCTTCGACAGGAGCGACCTACGAGCAGTACTTC. Its translation is CASSLGDPSTGATYEQYF.

The V call is TRBV5-1, the J call TRBJ1-1; tentative D call: TRBD1 (6 bases). The CDR3 covers 14 residues. Germline loops: CDR1 SGHRS, CDR2 YFSETQ. The V and J ends lost 4 bases and 3 bases respectively, with 13 bases between them. CDR3 region: CASSTQGWHTEAFF. The DNA of the CDR3 is TGCGCCAGCAGCACACAGGGATGGCACACTGAAGCTTTCTTT.

V is TRBV5-6 and J is TRBJ1-4; D is uncertain. Per germline, CDR1 SGHDT and CDR2 YYEEEE. Trimming removed 3 bases at V and 8 bases at J, with 11 bases between. This CDR3 comprises 13 residues. CDR3 region: CASSSEGDEKLFF. The CDR3 DNA follows: TGTGCCAGCAGCTCCGAGGGTGACGAAAAACTGTTTTTT. Based on the CDR3 plus reference TRBV5-6 and TRBJ1-4, the full variable domain is DAGVTQSPTHLIKTRGQQVTLRCSPKSGHDTVSWYQQALGQGPQFIFQYYEEEERQRGNFPDRFSGHQFPNYSSELNVNALLLGDSALYLCASSSEGDEKLFFGSGTQLSVL.

The chain employs TRBV5-1 and TRBJ2-5; D is ambiguous. The CDR3 is made up of 12 amino acids. The V gene lost 4 bases and the J gene lost 5 bases, with 9 bases spanning the gap. Germline assignment: CDR1 SGHRS and CDR2 YFSETQ. CDR3 residues: CASSRREETQYF. The CDR3, as DNA: TGCGCCAGCAGCAGAAGAGAGGAGACCCAGTACTTC. Full variable domain (missing parts from reference TRBV5-1 and TRBJ2-5): KAGVTQTPRYLIKTRGQQVTLSCSPISGHRSVSWYQQTPGQGLQFLFEYFSETQRNKGNFPGRFSGRQFSNSRSEMNVSTLELGDSALYLCASSRREETQYFGPGTRLLVL.

The chain joins TRBV2 to TRBJ1-3, with 8 bases that match TRBD1. V shed 2 bases, J shed 6 bases, and the junction held 12 bases outside the gene matches. This CDR3 region has 17 residues. The germline V gene encodes CDR1 SNHLY and CDR2 FYNNEI. As DNA, the CDR3 is TGTGCCAGCAGTGAATTAGTGTTGGGCAGGGGGCAAAACACCATATATTTT. Translating gives CASSELVLGRGQNTIYF.

The chain combines TRBV6-6 with TRBJ2-7; 9 nucleotides match TRBD2. The germline gives CDR1 MNHNY, CDR2 SVGAGI (reference sequence). The CDR3 has 15 amino acids. Trimming cost V 2 bases and J 0 bases; bases outside gene matches: 2. The CDR3: CASSYGGGGSYEQYF. DNA for the CDR3: TGTGCCAGCAGTTACGGCGGGGGGGGCTCCTACGAGCAGTACTTC.

The rearrangement uses TRBV7-9 and TRBJ1-1; tentative D call: TRBD1 (5 bases). This CDR3 has 11 residues. Germline V CDR1 and CDR2: SEHNR, FQNEAQ (reference sequence). Trimming stripped 3 bases from V and 11 bases from J, with 10 bases between. Here the CDR3 DNA reads TGTGCCAGCAGCTTGGGGGGGGAGGCTTTCTTT. Translating it yields CASSLGGEAFF.

This chain uses TRBV7-9 with TRBJ2-5, with 13 bases lining up with TRBD2. V gave up 4 bases and J gave up 1 base; unmatched junction bases: 3. The germline V gene has CDR1 SEHNR and CDR2 FQNEAQ (reference sequence). CDR3 length equals 16 residues. CDR3 bases: TGTGCCAGCAGCTCTAGACTAGCGGGGGGCCAAGAGACCCAGTACTTC. Translation gives CASSSRLAGGQETQYF.

In regard to this clone: A junction boundary mismatches the germline segment, possibly from a read error. The chain recombines TRBV27 with TRBJ2-7, with TRBD1 identical over 8 bases. The CDR3 is 15 amino acids. In germline, CDR1 is MNHEY, CDR2 SMNVEV (reference sequence). Here the CDR3 DNA reads TGTGCCAGCGGTTTCAGACAGGGGTCTCTCCACGAGCAGTACTTC. As protein: CASGFRQGSLHEQYF.

The chain links TRBV4-3 to TRBJ2-3; 8 nucleotides align to TRBD2. J gave up 4 bases and V 2 bases, and 11 bases lay outside the gene matches. The CDR3 length is 17 residues. The germline CDR1 and CDR2 sequences are LGHNA and YSLEER. CDR3 region: CASSQLKSGGSADTQYF. The CDR3 nucleotides read TGCGCCAGCAGCCAACTGAAATCGGGGGGGAGTGCAGATACGCAGTATTTT.

This sequence joins TRBV27 and TRBJ2-1, with a tentative D call TRBD2 (5 bases). CDR3 length: 15 amino acids. Trimming stripped 6 bases from V and 3 bases from J, with 15 bases between. CDR1 and CDR2 (germline): MNHEY, SMNVEV (reference sequence). CDR3 residues: CASRRLLEDYNEQFF. DNA for the CDR3: TGTGCCAGCAGAAGACTACTTGAAGACTACAATGAGCAGTTCTTC.